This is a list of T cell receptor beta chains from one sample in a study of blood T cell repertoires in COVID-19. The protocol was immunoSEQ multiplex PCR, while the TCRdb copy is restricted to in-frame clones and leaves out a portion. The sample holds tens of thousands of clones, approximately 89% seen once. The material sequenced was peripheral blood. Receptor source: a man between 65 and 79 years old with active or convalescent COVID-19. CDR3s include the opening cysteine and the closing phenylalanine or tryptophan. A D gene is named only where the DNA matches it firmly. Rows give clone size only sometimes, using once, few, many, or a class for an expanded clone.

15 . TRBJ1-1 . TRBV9 CASSVDLGRNTEAFF TGTGCCAGCAGCGTCGACCTGGGCCGGAACACTGAAGCTTTCTTT
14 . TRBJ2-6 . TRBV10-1 CASGPPSGANVLTF TGCGCCAGCGGCCCTCCTTCTGGGGCCAACGTCCTGACTTTC
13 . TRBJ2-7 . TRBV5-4 CASSLSGVPKQYF TGTGCCAGCAGCTTATCGGGAGTGCCGAAGCAGTACTTC
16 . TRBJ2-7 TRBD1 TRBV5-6 CASRNLGQGSTYEQYF TGTGCCAGCAGAAACTTGGGACAGGGGTCCACCTACGAGCAGTACTTC
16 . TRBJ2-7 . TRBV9 CASSAFQDGEWYQQYF TGTGCCAGCAGCGCCTTCCAGGACGGGGAGTGGTATCAGCAGTACTTC
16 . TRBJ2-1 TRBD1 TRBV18 CASSPPGTVFYNEQFF TGTGCCAGCTCACCTCCCGGGACAGTCTTCTACAATGAGCAGTTCTTC
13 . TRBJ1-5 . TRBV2 CASIGQYNQPQHF TGTGCCAGCATCGGACAGTACAATCAGCCCCAGCATTTT
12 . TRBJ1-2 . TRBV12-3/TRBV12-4 CASRQKHYGYTF TGTGCCAGCAGACAGAAACACTATGGCTACACCTTC
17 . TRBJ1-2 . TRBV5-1 CASSDPNRTTGRYGYTF TGCGCCAGCAGCGACCCCAATAGAACGACAGGTCGCTATGGCTACACCTTC
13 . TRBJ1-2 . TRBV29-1 CSVVTGGTGGYTF TGCAGCGTTGTTACGGGGGGAACAGGTGGCTACACCTTC
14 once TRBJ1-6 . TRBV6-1 CASSERGMNSPLHF TGTGCCAGCAGTGAGCGGGGTATGAATTCACCCCTCCACTTT
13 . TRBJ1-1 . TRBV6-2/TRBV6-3 CASSSRGNTEAFF TGTGCCAGCAGTTCCCGCGGGAACACTGAAGCTTTCTTT
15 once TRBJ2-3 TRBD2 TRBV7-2 CASSLGGTSSHTQYF TGTGCCAGCAGCTTAGGGGGGACTAGTAGCCATACGCAGTATTTT
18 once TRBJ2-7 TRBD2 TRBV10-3 CAISGGTSGGPISYEQYF TGTGCCATCAGTGGGGGTACTAGCGGGGGGCCCATAAGCTACGAGCAGTACTTC
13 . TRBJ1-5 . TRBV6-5 CASSWRARQPQHF TGTGCCAGCAGTTGGAGGGCACGGCAGCCCCAGCATTTT
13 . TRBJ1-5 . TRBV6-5 CATKTALDQPQHF TGTGCCACGAAGACAGCCCTAGATCAGCCCCAGCATTTT
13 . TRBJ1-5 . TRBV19 CASSMGGYQPQHF TGTGCCAGTAGTATGGGCGGGTATCAGCCCCAGCATTTT
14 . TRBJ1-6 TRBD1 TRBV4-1 CASSQGQGISPLHF TGCGCCAGCAGCCAAGGACAGGGAATTTCACCCCTCCACTTT
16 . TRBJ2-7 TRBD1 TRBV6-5 CASSYSSGQVTYEQYF TGTGCCAGCAGTTACTCAAGCGGACAGGTGACCTACGAGCAGTACTTC
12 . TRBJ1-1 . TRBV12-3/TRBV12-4 CASSLGGVVAFF TGTGCCAGCAGCTTGGGAGGGGTTGTAGCTTTCTTT
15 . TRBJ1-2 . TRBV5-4 CASSLKGRGNYGYTF TGTGCCAGCAGCTTGAAGGGCAGGGGAAACTATGGCTACACCTTC
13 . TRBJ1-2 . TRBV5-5 CASSSPGNYGYTF TGTGCCAGCAGCTCACCAGGGAACTATGGCTACACCTTC
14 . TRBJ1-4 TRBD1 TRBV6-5 CASSRTGTNEKLFF TGTGCCAGCAGTAGGACAGGGACGAATGAAAAACTGTTTTTT
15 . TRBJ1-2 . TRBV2 CASSSQGGPNYGYTF TGTGCCAGCAGTTCGCAAGGGGGACCAAACTATGGCTACACCTTC
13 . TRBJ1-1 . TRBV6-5 CASSYQRGTEAFF TGTGCCAGCAGTTACCAGCGGGGAACTGAAGCTTTCTTT
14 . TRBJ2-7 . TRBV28 CASSLSVNSYEQYF TGTGCCAGCAGTTTAAGCGTTAATTCCTACGAGCAGTACTTC
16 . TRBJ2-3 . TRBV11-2 CASSLAGPHSTDTQYF TGTGCCAGCAGCTTAGCAGGCCCCCACAGCACAGATACGCAGTATTTT
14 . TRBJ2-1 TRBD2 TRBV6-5 CASSYRGGGHEQFF TGTGCCAGCAGTTACCGGGGGGGCGGTCATGAGCAGTTCTTC
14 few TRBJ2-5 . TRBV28 CATSPRLRQETQYF TGTGCCACCTCCCCCAGACTGCGTCAAGAGACCCAGTACTTC
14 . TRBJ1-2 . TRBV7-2 CASSSFLASPGYTF TGTGCCAGCAGTTCCTTTCTGGCTTCACCCGGCTACACCTTC
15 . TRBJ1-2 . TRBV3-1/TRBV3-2 CASSLSLGGGYGYTF TGTGCCAGCAGCCTCTCATTGGGGGGTGGCTATGGCTACACCTTC
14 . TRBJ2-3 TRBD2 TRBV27 CASRRLGGSDTQYF TGTGCCAGCAGGAGGTTGGGGGGGTCAGATACGCAGTATTTT
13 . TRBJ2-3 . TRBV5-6 CASKRQAADTQYF TGTGCCAGCAAGAGACAGGCGGCAGATACGCAGTATTTT
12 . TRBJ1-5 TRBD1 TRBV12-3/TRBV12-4 CASSPQGSRVHF TGTGCCAGCAGTCCACAGGGGTCTCGGGTACATTTT
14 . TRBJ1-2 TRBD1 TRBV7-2 CASSRPGTVYGYTF TGTGCCAGCAGCCGTCCCGGGACAGTATATGGCTACACCTTC
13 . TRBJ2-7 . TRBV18 CASSPPGLYEQYF TGTGCCAGCTCACCACCTGGACTTTACGAGCAGTACTTC
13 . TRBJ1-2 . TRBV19 CASAQGGTYGYTF TGTGCCAGCGCTCAGGGTGGCACATATGGCTACACCTTC
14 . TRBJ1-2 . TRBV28 CAIDASTGGYGYTF TGTGCCATCGACGCATCGACAGGCGGATATGGCTACACCTTC
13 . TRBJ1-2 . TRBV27 CASSFRAGQGYTF TGTGCCAGCAGCTTTCGGGCAGGGCAAGGCTACACCTTC